These 24 T cell receptor beta chains originate from one sample sequenced in a study of beta chain features in type 1 diabetes. Every bit of the isolated RNA underwent reverse transcription, so sequencing read expressed TCRB transcripts. Here immunoSEQ multiplex PCR was the method, and the copy in TCRdb shows in-frame clones only, minus some. The sample has hundreds of thousands of clones; 15% to 18% are singletons. The material sequenced was naive CD4+ T cells from blood. These receptors originate from a man aged 18 to 29 in good health.

This clone was seen only a few times. The chain joins TRBV29-1 to TRBJ2-6, with 12 bases matching TRBD2. Germline CDR1 is SQVTM and CDR2 is ANQGSEA. Losses at the gene ends were 5 bases for V and 0 bases for J; bases not matched to a gene: 5. This CDR3 has 17 residues. CDR3 sequence: CSVLGGLAGSGANVLTF. The CDR3 DNA reads as TGCAGCGTTTTGGGGGGACTAGCGGGCTCTGGGGCCAACGTCCTGACTTTC.

The rearrangement joins TRBV18 to TRBJ2-5; 9 bases map to TRBD2. Germline V gene sequence: CDR1 KGHSH, CDR2 LQKENI. With V trimmed by 3 bases and J by 3 bases, 8 bases remained unmatched. The CDR3 has 16 residues. Written as DNA, the CDR3 is TGTGCCAGCTCACCCAAGCTACGCGGGAGGGAAGAGACCCAGTACTTC. This sequence encodes CASSPKLRGREETQYF.

This clone was seen a handful of times. The chain recombines TRBV10-3 with TRBJ2-7; 7 nucleotides line up with TRBD1. The V and J ends lost 7 bases and 3 bases, in that order; junction bases with no gene match: 6. CDR1 is ENHRY, CDR2 SYGVKD, per germline. This CDR3 has 13 amino acids. The CDR3: CAIKGTEFYEQYF. DNA for the CDR3: TGTGCCATCAAAGGGACAGAGTTCTACGAGCAGTACTTC.

This rearrangement joins TRBV5-1 to TRBJ1-1, with unresolved D. CDR1 is SGHRS and CDR2 is YFSETQ in the germline V gene. Trimming cost V 4 bases and J 6 bases, with 25 bases left between them. This CDR3 is built from 17 residues. The CDR3 sequence is CASSRYPDGEKGAEAFF. The CDR3 coding sequence is TGCGCCAGCAGCCGGTATCCTGACGGGGAGAAGGGCGCTGAAGCTTTCTTT.

V gene TRBV18 combines with J gene TRBJ2-1; D not resolved. CDR1 and CDR2 from the germline V gene are KGHSH and LQKENI. This CDR3 is 13 amino acids long. V lost 0 bases and J 9 bases, leaving 9 bases between the germline ends. The DNA of the CDR3 is TGTGCCAGCTCACCACCGCAGGCCAGTGAGCAGTTCTTC. As protein: CASSPPQASEQFF.

This chain joins TRBV5-1 and TRBJ2-7, with 8 positions matching TRBD2. The CDR3 has 15 amino acids. The germline gives CDR1 SGHRS, CDR2 YFSETQ. The junction had 12 bases not matched to a gene; V was cut back by 4 bases and J by 6 bases. Written as DNA, the CDR3 is TGCGCCAGCAGCCTAATGCCGGGACTAGACGCCGAGCAGTACTTC. It codes for CASSLMPGLDAEQYF.

V and J are TRBV4-2 and TRBJ1-2, with a weak D call TRBD1 (5 bases). The germline V and J ends were trimmed by 0 bases and 4 bases, with 21 bases remaining between them. This CDR3 is 18 amino acids long. The V gene's germline CDR1 is LGHNA and CDR2 YNFKEQ. The chain's CDR3 is CASSQDLSPSRDPYGYTF. In DNA, the CDR3 is TGTGCCAGCAGCCAAGATCTCTCCCCAAGCAGGGACCCCTATGGCTACACCTTC.

The chain links TRBV19 to TRBJ2-3; tentative D call: TRBD2 (6 bases). The CDR3 totals 16 residues. Between the trimmed V and J ends, which lost 5 bases and 0 bases, there was a span of 15 bases. Germline V gene sequence: CDR1 LNHDA, CDR2 SQIVND (reference sequence). The CDR3 bases are TGTGCCAGTAGTTTTGGGGGGACGCCCAGCACAGATACGCAGTATTTT. Its translation is CASSFGGTPSTDTQYF.

Here the CDR3 DNA reads TGTGCCAGCAGCTTAATTCCGCCAGAGACCCAGTACTTC. It yields the protein CASSLIPPETQYF. The V and J genes are TRBV7-9 and TRBJ2-5; no definite D call. Germline CDR1 is SEHNR and CDR2 is FQNEAQ (reference sequence). Trimming cost V 2 bases and J 4 bases, with 8 bases left between them. The CDR3 is 13 amino acids.

The chain uses TRBV29-1 and TRBJ2-3; 8 nucleotides line up with TRBD2. Trimming at V came to 4 bases and at J to 0 bases, leaving 3 bases not matched to a gene. CDR1 and CDR2 from the germline V gene are SQVTM and ANQGSEA. The CDR3 runs 14 residues. The CDR3 protein is CSVGLATSTDTQYF. The CDR3 DNA is TGCAGCGTTGGACTAGCGACTAGCACAGATACGCAGTATTTT.

This chain uses TRBV7-3 with TRBJ2-2; D ambiguous. Trimming shortened V by 2 bases and J by 1 base, and 2 bases separated the two germline ends. CDR3 length: 13 residues. CDR1 and CDR2 (germline): SGHTA, FQGTGA. CDR3 coding DNA: TGTGCCAGCAGCTTAGAGAACACCGGGGAGCTGTTTTTT. This translates into CASSLENTGELFF.

J is TRBJ1-5 and V is TRBV27; no definite D call. The germline V gene has CDR1 MNHEY and CDR2 SMNVEV (reference sequence). Trimming shortened V by 4 bases and J by 1 base, and 8 bases separated the two germline ends. The CDR3 loop spans 14 amino acids. CDR3 amino acids: CASSSGLSNQPQHF. The CDR3, as DNA: TGTGCCAGCAGTTCTGGTCTGAGCAATCAGCCCCAGCATTTT.

This clone occurred a few times. CDR3 coding DNA: TGTGCCACCAGCAGAGATCCGCGGAGCTCCTACGAGCAGTACTTC. It encodes CATSRDPRSSYEQYF. The chain uses TRBV15 and TRBJ2-7; D not resolved. V was trimmed by 0 bases and J by 0 bases, leaving 9 bases between them. Germline CDR1 and CDR2: LNHNV and YYDKDF (reference sequence). This CDR3 has 15 amino acids. The full variable domain, rest sourced from reference TRBV15 and TRBJ2-7, is DAMVIQNPRYQVTQFGKPVTLSCSQTLNHNVMYWYQQKSSQAPKLLFHYYDKDFNNEADTPDNFQSRRPNTSFCFLDIRSPGLGDTAMYLCATSRDPRSSYEQYFGPGTRLTVT.

This clone was observed a handful of times. V usage is TRBV14 and J usage is TRBJ2-2; D call uncertain. The germline V gene encodes CDR1 SGHDN and CDR2 FVKESK. Deletions cut 4 bases from V and 0 bases from J, with 15 bases between. This CDR3 spans 17 amino acids. The CDR3 spells CASSLPRGAANTGELFF. Here the CDR3 DNA reads TGTGCCAGCAGCCTCCCTCGCGGAGCCGCGAACACCGGGGAGCTGTTTTTT.

This clone was detected only a few times. This chain joins TRBV19 and TRBJ1-5; 7 bases are shared with TRBD1. V was clipped by 7 bases and J by 0 bases; unmatched bases: 9. This CDR3 contains 16 residues. The germline V gene encodes CDR1 LNHDA and CDR2 SQIVND (reference sequence). Written as DNA, the CDR3 is TGTGCCAGTATCGCGACAGGGCGACATAGCAATCAGCCCCAGCATTTT. Amino acid sequence: CASIATGRHSNQPQHF. Together with reference TRBV19 and TRBJ1-5, the CDR3 gives the full variable domain: DGGITQSPKYLFRKEGQNVTLSCEQNLNHDAMYWYRQDPGQGLRLIYYSQIVNDFQKGDIAEGYSVSREKKESFPLTVTSAQKNPTAFYLCASIATGRHSNQPQHFGDGTRLSIL.

The genes are TRBV6-1 and TRBJ1-1; TRBD1 is a possible D gene (5 bases). Germline V gene data show CDR1 as MNHNS and CDR2 as SASEGT. V lost 5 bases and J 4 bases, leaving 11 bases between the germline ends. This CDR3 is 13 amino acids long. In nucleotides, the CDR3 is TGTGCCAGCAGTTCCAGGGTAGGCACTGAAGCTTTCTTT. Encoded protein: CASSSRVGTEAFF.

V gene TRBV7-6 combines with J gene TRBJ1-1; unclear D gene. Germline loops: CDR1 SGHVS, CDR2 FNYEAQ. This CDR3 is 15 amino acids long. With 3 bases removed from V and 4 bases from J, the gap between germline ends came to 15 bases. The CDR3 region has the DNA TGTGCCAGCAGCTTGCAGCAAGATGTGGGCACTGAAGCTTTCTTT. Protein: CASSLQQDVGTEAFF.

The chain is built from TRBV28 and TRBJ2-7; possible D gene TRBD1, 6 bases. Germline V lookup: CDR1 MDHEN, CDR2 SYDVKM. V was cut by 7 bases and J by 1 base, with 17 bases left in between. The CDR3 has 15 residues. CDR3 region: CASTLGSGASYEQYF. Written as DNA, the CDR3 is TGTGCCAGCACTCTGGGGTCAGGGGCGTCCTACGAGCAGTACTTC.

This clone was detected only a few times. The chain is built from TRBV7-2 and TRBJ1-6, with D possibly matching TRBD1 (6 bases). Germline V gene data show CDR1 as SGHTA and CDR2 as FQGNSA. The CDR3 sequence is 15 residues long. Trimming stripped 5 bases from V and 12 bases from J, with 20 bases between. For the CDR3, the DNA is TGTGCCAGCAGCCTCCAAAGTGACAGGTTTTTACCCCTCCACTTT. Its protein is CASSLQSDRFLPLHF.

This chain joins TRBV2 and TRBJ2-1; D is undetermined. V lost 6 bases and J lost 9, with 9 bases in between. The CDR3 totals 11 residues. Germline V gene lookup returns CDR1 SNHLY and CDR2 FYNNEI. For the CDR3, the DNA is TGTGCCAGCAGGACAAAGACTGAGCAGTTCTTC. Translated, it gives CASRTKTEQFF.

In its sample, this clone was seen a few times. V usage is TRBV20-1 and J usage is TRBJ1-1; D uncertain. Germline CDR1 DFQATT, CDR2 SNEGSKA (reference sequence). The V gene lost 8 bases and the J gene lost 3 bases, with 7 bases spanning the gap. The CDR3 is 10 amino acids. The CDR3 nucleotides read TGCAGTAGGAGGGACACTGAAGCTTTCTTT. Translated: CSRRDTEAFF.

This clone has a handful of counts. The rearrangement joins TRBV7-2 to TRBJ2-1; TRBD2 aligns across 11 bases. Trimming at V came to 5 bases and at J to 7 bases, leaving 19 bases not matched to a gene. The germline V gene has CDR1 SGHTA and CDR2 FQGNSA. There are 19 residues in the CDR3. CDR3 amino acids: CASSRLAGSDKPSANEQFF. CDR3 in DNA: TGTGCCAGCAGCCGACTAGCGGGATCTGATAAACCCTCAGCGAATGAGCAGTTCTTC.

This clone was found a few times. The chain combines TRBV7-2 with TRBJ2-5; D unclear. The CDR3 is 15 amino acids. Trimming left V 1 base short and J 6 bases short, with 15 bases between. CDR1 and CDR2 from the germline V gene are SGHTA and FQGNSA. This CDR3 reads CASSLELGRSKTQYF. In DNA, the CDR3 is TGTGCCAGCAGCTTAGAATTAGGGCGGTCGAAGACCCAGTACTTC.

The chain has TRBV27 and TRBJ1-5; tentative D call: TRBD1 (5 bases). Trimming left V 5 bases short and J 6 bases short, with 11 bases between. Per the germline V gene, CDR1 is MNHEY and CDR2 is SMNVEV (reference sequence). The CDR3 totals 13 residues. This CDR3 is CASSLWGSQPQHF. In DNA, the CDR3 is TGTGCCAGCAGTCTATGGGGGAGTCAGCCCCAGCATTTT.